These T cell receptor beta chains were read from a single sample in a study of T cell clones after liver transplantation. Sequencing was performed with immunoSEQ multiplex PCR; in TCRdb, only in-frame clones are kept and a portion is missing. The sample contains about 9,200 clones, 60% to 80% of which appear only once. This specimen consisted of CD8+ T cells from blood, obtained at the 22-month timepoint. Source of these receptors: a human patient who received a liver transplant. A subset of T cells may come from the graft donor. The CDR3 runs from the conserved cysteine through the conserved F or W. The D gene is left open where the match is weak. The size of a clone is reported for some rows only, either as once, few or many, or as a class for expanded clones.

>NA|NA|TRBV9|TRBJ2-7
CASSVAGPSYEQYF
TGTGCCAGCAGCGTAGCCGGACCCTCCTACGAGCAGTACTTC
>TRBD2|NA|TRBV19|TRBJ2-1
CASSISGGNEQFF
TGTGCCAGTAGTATTTCGGGGGGCAATGAGCAGTTCTTC
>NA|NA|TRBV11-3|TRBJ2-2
CASSLDRSPGELFF
TGTGCCAGCAGCTTAGATCGGAGTCCCGGGGAGCTGTTTTTT
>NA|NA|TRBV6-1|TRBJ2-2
CASNRGLMNTGELFF
TGTGCCAGCAATCGTGGACTGATGAACACCGGGGAGCTGTTTTTT
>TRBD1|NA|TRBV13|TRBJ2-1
CASSLAGQGGYNEQFF
TGTGCCAGCAGCCTAGCCGGACAGGGGGGGTACAATGAGCAGTTCTTC
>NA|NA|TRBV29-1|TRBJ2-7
CSVEDLQNSYEQYF
TGCAGCGTTGAAGATCTACAAAACTCCTACGAGCAGTACTTC
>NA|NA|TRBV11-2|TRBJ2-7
CASSPGVGTNSYEQYF
TGTGCCAGCAGCCCGGGGGTGGGGACAAACTCCTACGAGCAGTACTTC
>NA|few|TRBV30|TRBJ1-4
CAWSVSEKLFF
TGTGCCTGGAGTGTATCAGAAAAACTGTTTTTT
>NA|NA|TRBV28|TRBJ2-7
CASSPISGERFEQYF
TGTGCCAGCAGTCCGATATCAGGGGAAAGGTTCGAGCAGTACTTC
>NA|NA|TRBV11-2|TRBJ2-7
CASSLNYEQYF
TGTGCCAGCAGCTTAAACTACGAGCAGTACTTC
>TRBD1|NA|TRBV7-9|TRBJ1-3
CASSLSGQGDGNTIYF
TGTGCCAGCAGCTTATCGGGGCAGGGGGACGGAAACACCATATATTTT
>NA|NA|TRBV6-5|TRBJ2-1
CASSYGGFSEQFF
TGTGCCAGCAGTTACGGGGGCTTTAGTGAGCAGTTCTTC
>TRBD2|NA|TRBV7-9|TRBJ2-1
CASSPSSGVDNEQFF
TGTGCCAGCAGCCCCTCTAGCGGGGTTGACAATGAGCAGTTCTTC
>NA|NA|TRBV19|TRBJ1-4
CASSVHATNEKLFF
TGTGCCAGTAGTGTCCACGCAACTAATGAAAAACTGTTTTTT
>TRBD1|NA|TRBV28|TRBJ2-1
CASSFPGGSEGYNEQFF
TGTGCCAGCAGTTTCCCAGGGGGATCGGAAGGGTACAATGAGCAGTTCTTC
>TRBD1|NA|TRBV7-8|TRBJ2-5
CASSLGQGGRETQYF
TGTGCCAGCAGCCTGGGACAGGGCGGGCGAGAGACCCAGTACTTC
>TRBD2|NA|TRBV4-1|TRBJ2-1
CASSQDAAGGLDEQFF
TGCGCCAGCAGCCAAGATGCAGCGGGGGGGCTGGATGAGCAGTTCTTC